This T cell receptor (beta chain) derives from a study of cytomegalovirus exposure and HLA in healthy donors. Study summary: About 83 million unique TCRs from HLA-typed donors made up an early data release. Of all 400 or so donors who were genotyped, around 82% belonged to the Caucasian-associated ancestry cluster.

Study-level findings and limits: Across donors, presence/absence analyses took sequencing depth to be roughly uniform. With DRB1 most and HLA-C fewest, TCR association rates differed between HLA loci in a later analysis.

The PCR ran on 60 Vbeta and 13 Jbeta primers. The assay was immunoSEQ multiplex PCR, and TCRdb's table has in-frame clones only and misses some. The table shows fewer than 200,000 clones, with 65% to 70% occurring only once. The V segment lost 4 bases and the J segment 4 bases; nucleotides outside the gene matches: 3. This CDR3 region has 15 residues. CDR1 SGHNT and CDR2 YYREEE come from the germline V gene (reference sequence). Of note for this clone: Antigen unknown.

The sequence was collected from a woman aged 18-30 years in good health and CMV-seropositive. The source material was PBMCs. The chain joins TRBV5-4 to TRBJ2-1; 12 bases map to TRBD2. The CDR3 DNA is TGTGCCAGCAGCCGGACTAGCGGGAATTACAATGAGCAGTTCTTC. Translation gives CASSRTSGNYNEQFF. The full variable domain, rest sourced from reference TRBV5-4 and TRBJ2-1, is ETGVTQSPTHLIKTRGQQVTLRCSSQSGHNTVSWYQQALGQGPQFIFQYYREEENGRGNFPPRFSGLQFPNYSSELNVNALELDDSALYLCASSRTSGNYNEQFFGPGTRLTVL.